Presented here are 27 T cell receptor beta chains from one specimen sequenced in a study of blood T cell repertoires in COVID-19. Data came from immunoSEQ multiplex PCR; TCRdb stores just in-frame clones and leaves some out. Of 85,000 to 130,000 clones in the sample, 70% to 80% were seen once. Sequenced input: peripheral blood. Source of these receptors: a human donor with acute or convalescent COVID-19. The donor label of this sample is uncertain.

This clone appeared once. This chain connects TRBV2 to TRBJ2-2; TRBD1 matches 7 bases. Germline V lookup: CDR1 SNHLY, CDR2 FYNNEI. The CDR3 is 17 amino acids. The V and J ends lost 4 bases and 0 bases, in that order; junction bases with no gene match: 8. CDR3: CASSGAPGTANTGELFF. CDR3 bases: TGTGCCAGCAGTGGGGCCCCCGGGACAGCGAACACCGGGGAGCTGTTTTTT.

This chain joins TRBV21-1 and TRBJ1-2; the table's TRBD1 call for D was not verified on the DNA. TRBV21-1 is a recognized pseudogene. The CDR3 is 16 residues long. The CDR3 protein is CASSTRQGHRFCGYTF. The CDR3 bases are TGTGCCAGCAGCACACGACAGGGGCACCGGTTTTGTGGCTACACCTTC.

The rearrangement links TRBV7-2 to TRBJ1-1, with D tentatively TRBD1 (5 bases). Trimming took 2 bases from V and 6 from J, leaving 10 bases between them. CDR3 length: 13 amino acids. CDR1 and CDR2 (germline): SGHTA, FQGNSA. The CDR3 nucleotides are TGTGCCAGCAGCTTAATCCAGGGCTCTGAAGCTTTCTTT. Encoded protein: CASSLIQGSEAFF.

In its sample, this clone was seen a few times. V gene TRBV19 combines with J gene TRBJ1-1; a weak D match, TRBD1 (6 bases). Looked up from germline, CDR1 is LNHDA and CDR2 is SQIVND (reference sequence). Trimming cost V 6 bases and J 9 bases, with 20 bases left between them. The length of the CDR3 is 14 residues. Here the CDR3 DNA reads TGTGCCAGTAGGCTGACAGGAGGCGAACAAAAAGCTTTCTTT. This translates into CASRLTGGEQKAFF.

The V call is TRBV7-2, the J call TRBJ2-5, with TRBD2 matching 8 bases. V gave up 0 bases and J gave up 6 bases; unmatched junction bases: 9. The CDR3 covers 16 residues. Per germline, CDR1 SGHTA and CDR2 FQGNSA. In DNA form, the CDR3 reads TGTGCCAGCAGCTTAGCCGGGGGGGAGGGTAGGCAGACCCAGTACTTC. It specifies CASSLAGGEGRQTQYF.

The gene calls are TRBV2 and TRBJ1-1, with no clear D. Per the germline V gene, CDR1 is SNHLY and CDR2 is FYNNEI. V was trimmed by 4 bases and J by 0 bases, leaving 9 bases between them. The CDR3 is 14 residues long. CDR3: CASSAGSMNTEAFF. The CDR3 DNA reads TGTGCCAGCAGTGCAGGAAGCATGAACACTGAAGCTTTCTTT. Looking up the rest from reference TRBV2 and TRBJ1-1 gives the full variable domain: EPEVTQTPSHQVTQMGQEVILRCVPISNHLYFYWYRQILGQKVEFLVSFYNNEISEKSEIFDDQFSVERPDGSNFTLKIRSTKLEDSAMYFCASSAGSMNTEAFFGQGTRLTVV.

The chain is built from TRBV6-5 and TRBJ2-2; D gene uncertain. Trimming removed 7 bases from V and 6 bases from J, with 15 bases in between. The germline CDR1 and CDR2 sequences are MNHEY and SVGAGI. The CDR3 sequence is 14 residues long. DNA of the CDR3: TGTGCCAGCATGTATGTTAGCCGTGCCGGGGAGCTGTTTTTT. Its translation is CASMYVSRAGELFF.

The V and J genes are TRBV30 and TRBJ2-5, with TRBD2 as a possible D gene (5 bases). The CDR3 extends over 15 amino acids. Per germline, CDR1 GTSNPN and CDR2 SVGIG (reference sequence). Trimming removed 1 base at V and 5 bases at J, with 17 bases between. CDR3 DNA sequence: TGTGCCTGGAGTGAGAGGGTAGGGCTTGTGGAGACCCAGTACTTC. This translates into CAWSERVGLVETQYF.

V and J are TRBV29-1 and TRBJ2-3, with 7 positions matching TRBD2. V was pared by 6 bases and J by 5 bases, with 8 bases of the junction left unmatched. Per germline, CDR1 SQVTM and CDR2 ANQGSEA. CDR3 size: 13 residues. CDR3 sequence reads: CSVRAGYGDTQYF. CDR3 DNA sequence: TGCAGCGTGAGAGCGGGGTACGGAGATACGCAGTATTTT.

The genes are TRBV13 and TRBJ2-5; D might be TRBD1 (5 bases). With 1 base removed from V and 1 base from J, the gap between germline ends came to 10 bases. The length of the CDR3 is 15 residues. Germline V CDR1 and CDR2: PRHDT, FYEKMQ (reference sequence). CDR3 region: CASSLAQGSQETQYF. The CDR3 DNA reads as TGTGCCAGCAGCTTAGCTCAGGGTTCCCAAGAGACCCAGTACTTC.

The rearrangement links TRBV24-1 to TRBJ2-3, with a possible D match to TRBD2 (6 bases). V was trimmed by 4 bases and J by 9 bases, leaving 16 bases between them. The CDR3 runs 14 residues. Germline CDR1 reads KGHDR; CDR2 reads SFDVKD. CDR3 amino acids: CATSDRLTSWTQYF. The CDR3 region has the DNA TGTGCCACCAGTGACCGCCTGACTAGTTGGACGCAGTATTTT.

The chain is built from TRBV7-9 and TRBJ2-1; no reliable D call. The CDR3 is made up of 16 amino acids. Germline CDR1 and CDR2: SEHNR and FQNEAQ (reference sequence). The germline V and J ends were trimmed by 6 bases and 4 bases, with 19 bases remaining between them. This CDR3 is CASRIISPPYYNEQFF. The DNA of the CDR3 is TGTGCCAGCAGGATCATAAGCCCCCCTTATTACAATGAGCAGTTCTTC.

The V call is TRBV5-1, the J call TRBJ2-2, with unresolved D. The CDR3 covers 15 residues. V dropped 2 bases and J dropped 0 bases, with 8 bases sitting between them. Germline lookup yields CDR1 SGHRS and CDR2 YFSETQ. CDR3 nucleotides: TGCGCCAGCAGCTTTAGCACGCCGAACACCGGGGAGCTGTTTTTT. It specifies CASSFSTPNTGELFF.

The chain uses TRBV18 and TRBJ1-4; TRBD1 agrees at 7 bases. The V gene's germline CDR1 is KGHSH and CDR2 LQKENI. The CDR3 is made up of 14 amino acids. J gave up 3 bases and V 9 bases, and 7 bases lay outside the gene matches. CDR3 residues: CARKTGKANEKLFF. The CDR3 DNA sequence: TGTGCCAGGAAGACAGGGAAAGCTAATGAAAAACTGTTTTTT.

The chain joins TRBV19 to TRBJ2-3; 10 nucleotides line up with TRBD2. Germline V CDR1 and CDR2: LNHDA, SQIVND (reference sequence). V was pared by 1 base and J by 5 bases, with 6 bases of the junction left unmatched. CDR3 length: 16 residues. This chain's CDR3 is CASSIAKRGGRDTQYF. The DNA for the CDR3 is TGTGCCAGTAGTATAGCTAAGCGGGGGGGCCGAGATACGCAGTATTTT.

The chain links TRBV10-3 to TRBJ1-1; D might be TRBD1 (6 bases). V was shortened by 5 bases and J by 0 bases, with 16 bases between the two germline ends. Germline V CDR1 and CDR2: ENHRY, SYGVKD. The CDR3 is made up of 16 amino acids. CDR3 sequence reads: CAISRQARVMNTEAFF. CDR3 DNA: TGTGCCATCAGTAGACAGGCGCGCGTGATGAACACTGAAGCTTTCTTT.

This clone has just one count. The chain is built from TRBV19 and TRBJ1-1, with TRBD1 as a possible D gene (5 bases). This CDR3 is built from 14 residues. Germline V gene lookup returns CDR1 LNHDA and CDR2 SQIVND (reference sequence). The V end was cut by 2 bases, the J end by 5 bases, with 12 bases between. The CDR3 region is CASSILGAWTEAFF. The DNA of the CDR3 is TGTGCCAGTAGTATACTAGGGGCCTGGACTGAAGCTTTCTTT.

J is TRBJ1-5 and V is TRBV6-5; 8 bases are shared with TRBD1. V gave up 6 bases and J gave up 5 bases; unmatched junction bases: 9. Germline assignment: CDR1 MNHEY and CDR2 SVGAGI. The CDR3 totals 15 residues. CDR3 sequence reads: CASSRGREGYQPQHF. The CDR3 DNA reads TGTGCCAGCAGCAGGGGGCGGGAGGGGTATCAGCCCCAGCATTTT.

The rearrangement joins TRBV5-1 to TRBJ1-1, with D hard to call. Trimming left V 3 bases short and J 4 bases short, with 19 bases between. The CDR3 spans 16 residues. Per the germline V gene, CDR1 is SGHRS and CDR2 is YFSETQ. The CDR3: CASSSGNTREGTEAFF. The CDR3 DNA follows: TGCGCCAGCAGCTCTGGAAACACGAGGGAGGGCACTGAAGCTTTCTTT.

This chain joins TRBV7-9 and TRBJ2-6; D is perhaps TRBD2 (6 bases). Germline-derived CDR1 and CDR2 are SEHNR and FQNEAQ (reference sequence). The CDR3 has 15 amino acids. Trimming took 7 bases from V and 3 from J, leaving 13 bases between them. The CDR3 DNA sequence: TGTGCCAGCACTCGGGGGAATAGTGGGGCCAACGTCCTGACTTTC. It is translated as CASTRGNSGANVLTF.

The rearrangement uses TRBV6-5 and TRBJ1-1; 9 bases line up with TRBD1. Germline values: CDR1 MNHEY, CDR2 SVGAGI. Trimming removed 0 bases from V and 10 bases from J; junction bases left unmatched: 3. The CDR3 extends over 13 amino acids. In nucleotides, the CDR3 is TGTGCCAGCAGTTACTCGGGGACAGGGCGAGCTTTCTTT. Protein product: CASSYSGTGRAFF.

V usage is TRBV5-1 and J usage is TRBJ2-1; the D gene is possibly TRBD2 (5 bases). V was clipped by 2 bases and J by 5 bases, with 14 bases between them. Germline CDR1 reads SGHRS; CDR2 reads YFSETQ. CDR3 length equals 15 residues. The CDR3 reads CASSFSGEPDNEQFF. The CDR3 bases are TGCGCCAGCAGCTTTTCCGGGGAGCCTGACAATGAGCAGTTCTTC.

This sequence joins TRBV27 and TRBJ1-5; D not resolved. This CDR3 has 13 amino acids. Trimming removed 3 bases from V and 7 bases from J, with 10 bases in between. Germline V gives CDR1 MNHEY, CDR2 SMNVEV (reference sequence). The CDR3 DNA sequence: TGTGCCAGCAGTTTTTCCCCGGGACAGCCCCAGCATTTT. Protein: CASSFSPGQPQHF.

This clone was picked up one time. In the same sample, other DNA sequences code for this CDR3. This chain joins TRBV24-1 and TRBJ2-2; D is unclear. Trimming removed 4 bases from V and 2 bases from J, with 4 bases in between. Looked up from germline, CDR1 is KGHDR and CDR2 is SFDVKD. The CDR3 is 13 residues long. Written as DNA, the CDR3 is TGTGCCACCAGTGACCCTAACACCGGGGAGCTGTTTTTT. This encodes CATSDPNTGELFF.

The rearrangement links TRBV4-1 to TRBJ1-5, with D possibly TRBD1 on 6 matching bases. Germline assignment: CDR1 MGHRA and CDR2 YSYEKL. There are 17 residues in the CDR3. V gave up 3 bases and J gave up 3 bases, with 18 bases separating them. CDR3: CASSQADRSSANQPQHF. The CDR3 DNA reads TGCGCCAGCAGCCAGGCCGACAGGAGTAGTGCCAATCAGCCCCAGCATTTT.

The gene calls are TRBV5-1 and TRBJ1-2; D is perhaps TRBD1 (5 bases). The CDR3 has 13 amino acids. The V end was cut by 5 bases, the J end by 8 bases, with 16 bases between. Per germline, CDR1 SGHRS and CDR2 YFSETQ. The CDR3 is CASRVQVDEGYTF. CDR3 nucleotides: TGCGCCAGCAGGGTACAGGTGGATGAGGGCTACACCTTC.

The chain is built from TRBV28 and TRBJ1-2, with 7 bases that match TRBD1. The V gene's germline CDR1 is MDHEN and CDR2 SYDVKM. V lost 8 bases to trimming and J lost 0 bases; unmatched junction nucleotides: 9. The CDR3 covers 15 residues. The CDR3 DNA sequence: TGTGCCAGCCTCCGACAGGGACCAGCTAACTATGGCTACACCTTC. Protein product: CASLRQGPANYGYTF.